This passage covers 7 T cell receptor beta chains from one sample sequenced in a study of response to subunit inactivated influenza vaccine listed by TCRdb under 2018. The method was RT-PCR. TCRdb shows the sequencer as Illumina HiSeq 2500. Using fastp trimming at Q25 and MiXCR clonotype assembly, TCRdb reanalyzed the public sequencing data and kept in-frame beta chains. CDR3 protein duplicates are merged, each entry listing the most common genes and DNA. The sample contains 600,000 to 700,000 distinct CDR3 sequences, less than 15% of them found a single time. The ten most abundant clones make up 6% to 9.5% of the sample. The source was PBMCs from blood, collected roughly 15 days before vaccination. Source of these receptors: a man in his fifties who received an inactivated influenza vaccine. Donor details come from another sample of the same person, matched by shared clones.

A few counts support this clonotype. The genes are TRBV7-9 and TRBJ2-2; TRBD1 matches 10 bases. After removal of 8 bases from V and 5 bases from J, the junction contained 5 bases not matched to a gene. From germline, CDR1 is SEHNR and CDR2 FQNEAQ (reference sequence). This CDR3 has 14 amino acids. This CDR3 reads CASRGTGATGELFF. In DNA, the CDR3 is TGTGCCAGCCGCGGGACAGGGGCGACCGGGGAGCTGTTTTTT.

The sample holds a few counts of this clonotype. J is TRBJ2-7 and V is TRBV28, with a weak D call TRBD1 (6 bases). The germline CDR1 and CDR2 sequences are MDHEN and SYDVKM. V was cut by 1 base and J by 5 bases, with 12 bases left in between. The CDR3 sequence is 14 residues long. CDR3 loop: CASSLLQGSHEQYF. The CDR3 coding sequence is TGTGCCAGCAGTTTATTGCAGGGGTCCCACGAGCAGTACTTC.

The V call is TRBV20-1, the J call TRBJ2-1; TRBD2 agrees at 16 bases. There are 18 residues in the CDR3. Germline CDR1 and CDR2: DFQATT and SNEGSKA (reference sequence). After removal of 6 bases from V and 9 bases from J, the junction contained 17 bases not matched to a gene. The CDR3 DNA follows: TGCAGTGCCTCCAAAAAGGGGACTAGCGGGAGGGACGGGGGTGAGCAGTTCTTC. This encodes CSASKKGTSGRDGGEQFF.

This chain uses TRBV29-1 with TRBJ2-5, with 9 nucleotides matching TRBD2. Per the germline V gene, CDR1 is SQVTM and CDR2 is ANQGSEA. Trimming cost V 6 bases and J 5 bases; bases outside gene matches: 13. The CDR3 is 15 residues long. CDR3: CSVPGGAGGWETQYF. For the CDR3, the DNA is TGCAGCGTCCCCGGGGGAGCGGGAGGTTGGGAGACCCAGTACTTC.

The genes are TRBV3-1 and TRBJ2-1; D is undetermined. This CDR3 is 12 amino acids long. V was clipped by 2 bases and J by 7 bases, with 6 bases between them. Looked up from germline, CDR1 is LGHDT and CDR2 is YNNKEL (reference sequence). Written as DNA, the CDR3 is TGTGCCAGCAGCCAAATGAGAAATGAGCAGTTCTTC. It is translated as CASSQMRNEQFF.

V gene TRBV27 combines with J gene TRBJ2-3; weak D call: TRBD2 (5 bases). This CDR3 contains 15 residues. Germline CDR1 and CDR2: MNHEY and SMNVEV (reference sequence). V gave up 4 bases and J gave up 0 bases, with 11 bases separating them. CDR3 in DNA: TGTGCCAGCAGTTATCTAGCCTCTAGCACAGATACGCAGTATTTT. It specifies CASSYLASSTDTQYF.

This clonotype was counted ten times or more. CDR3 DNA sequence: TGTGCCATCAGAGCCGGGACCGGAGTCACAGATACGCAGTATTTT. It specifies CAIRAGTGVTDTQYF. The J gene is TRBJ2-3, the V gene TRBV10-3; D possibly matches TRBD1 or TRBD2 (5 bases each). Germline CDR1 and CDR2: ENHRY and SYGVKD. The V gene lost 6 bases and the J gene lost 2 bases, with 15 bases spanning the gap. The CDR3 consists of 15 residues.